This T cell receptor beta chain came from a study of cytomegalovirus exposure and HLA in healthy donors. General study results and limits: Reports credit the classifier with highly specific, highly sensitive diagnosis of cytomegalovirus status. Among TCR beta chains, those listed as cytomegalovirus-associated numbered about 160.

Some clones are missing from TCRdb's copy, which holds only in-frame ones; the method was immunoSEQ multiplex PCR. The sample yields 200,000 to 300,000 clones, approximately 87% seen once. Germline CDR1 is SNHLY and CDR2 is FYNNEI. J was trimmed by 5 bases and V by 10 bases; bases with no gene match: 13. This CDR3 spans 14 amino acids. This clone has a single count. Antigen unknown. The chain recombines TRBV2 with TRBJ2-5; 7 nucleotides line up with TRBD1. Material for sequencing was PBMCs. The clonotype was recovered from a man aged 18 to 30 in good health and CMV-seronegative. In DNA, the CDR3 is TGTGCCACTCATTCCACAGGGGCAAGGGAGACCCAGTACTTC. Its protein is CATHSTGARETQYF. The full variable domain, completed using reference TRBV2 and TRBJ2-5, is EPEVTQTPSHQVTQMGQEVILRCVPISNHLYFYWYRQILGQKVEFLVSFYNNEISEKSEIFDDQFSVERPDGSNFTLKIRSTKLEDSAMYFCATHSTGARETQYFGPGTRLLVL.